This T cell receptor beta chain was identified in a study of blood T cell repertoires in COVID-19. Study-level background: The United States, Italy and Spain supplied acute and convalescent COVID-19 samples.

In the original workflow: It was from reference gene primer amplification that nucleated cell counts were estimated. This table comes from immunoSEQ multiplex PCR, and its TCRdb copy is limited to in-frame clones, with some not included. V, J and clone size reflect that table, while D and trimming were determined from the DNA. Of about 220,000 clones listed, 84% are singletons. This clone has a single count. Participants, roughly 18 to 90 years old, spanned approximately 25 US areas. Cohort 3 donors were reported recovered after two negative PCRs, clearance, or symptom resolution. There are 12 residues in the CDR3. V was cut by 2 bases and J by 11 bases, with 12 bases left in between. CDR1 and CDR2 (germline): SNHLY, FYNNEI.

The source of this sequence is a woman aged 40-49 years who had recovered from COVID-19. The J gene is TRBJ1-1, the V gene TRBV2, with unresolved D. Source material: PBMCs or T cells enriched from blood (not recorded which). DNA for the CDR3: TGTGCCAGCAGTGAAAATTTTAGCACGGCTTTCTTT. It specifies CASSENFSTAFF.